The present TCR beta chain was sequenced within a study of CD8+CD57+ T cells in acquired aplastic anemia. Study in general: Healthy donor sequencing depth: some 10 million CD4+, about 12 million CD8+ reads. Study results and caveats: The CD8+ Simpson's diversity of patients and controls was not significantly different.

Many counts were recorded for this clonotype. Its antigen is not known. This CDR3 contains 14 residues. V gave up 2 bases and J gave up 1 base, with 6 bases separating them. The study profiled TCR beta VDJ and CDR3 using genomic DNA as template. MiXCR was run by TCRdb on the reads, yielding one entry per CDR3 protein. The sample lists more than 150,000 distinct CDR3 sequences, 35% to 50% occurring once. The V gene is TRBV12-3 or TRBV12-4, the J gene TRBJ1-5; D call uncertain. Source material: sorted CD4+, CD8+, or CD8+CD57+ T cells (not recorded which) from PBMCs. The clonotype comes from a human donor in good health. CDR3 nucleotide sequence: TGTGCCAGCAGTTTAATAGGGAGCAATCAGCCCCAGCATTTT. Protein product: CASSLIGSNQPQHF.